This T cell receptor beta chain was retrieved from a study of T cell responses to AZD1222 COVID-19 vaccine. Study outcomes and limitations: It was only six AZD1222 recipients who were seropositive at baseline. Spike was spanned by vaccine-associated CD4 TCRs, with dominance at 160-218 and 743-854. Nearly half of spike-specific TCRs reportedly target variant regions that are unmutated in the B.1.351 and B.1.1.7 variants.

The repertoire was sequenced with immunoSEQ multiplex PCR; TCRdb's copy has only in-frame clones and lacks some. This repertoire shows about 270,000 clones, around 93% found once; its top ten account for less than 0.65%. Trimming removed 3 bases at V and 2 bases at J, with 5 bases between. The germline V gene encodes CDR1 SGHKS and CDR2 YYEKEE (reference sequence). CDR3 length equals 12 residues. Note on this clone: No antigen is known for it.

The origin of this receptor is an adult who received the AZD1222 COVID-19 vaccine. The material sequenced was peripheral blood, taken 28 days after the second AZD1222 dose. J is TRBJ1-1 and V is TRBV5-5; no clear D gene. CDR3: CASSWTNTEAFF. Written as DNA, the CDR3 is TGTGCCAGCAGCTGGACCAACACTGAAGCTTTCTTT. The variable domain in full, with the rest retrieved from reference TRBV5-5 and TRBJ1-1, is DAGVTQSPTHLIKTRGQQVTLRCSPISGHKSVSWYQQVLGQGPQFIFQYYEKEERGRGNFPDRFSARQFPNYSSELNVNALLLGDSALYLCASSWTNTEAFFGQGTRLTVV.